The entry that follows covers one T cell receptor beta chain sequence. Which antigen it targets is not known. It has no much larger one-base neighbor in the sample; base qualities were not kept. The CDR3 holds 15 amino acids from the cysteine to the phenylalanine. Kept here is only the CDR3 DNA, which spans 45 bases and is read in frame from base 1. The CDR1 and CDR2 encoded by the germline V gene (reference sequence) are DFQATT and SNEGSKA. Trimming leaves V shorter by 2 bases and J shorter by 4 bases, with the junction holding 7 bases beyond the gene matches. The 35 to 40 donors, aged about 6 to 95 years, were systemically healthy Caucasian individuals from Russia. Each donor gave approximately 9.3 milliliters of peripheral blood, collected into EDTA-treated Vacutainer tubes. Ficoll-Paque density-gradient centrifugation was used to isolate PBMCs, with at least 7 million obtained per sample. Total RNA, at least 6 micrograms per sample, was extracted from PBMCs with Trizol reagent. For every donor, an aliquot of PBMCs went through flow cytometry to measure the percentages of naive CD45RAhigh/CD27high T cells.

Library creation used 5' RACE. Sequenced on an Illumina HiSeq 2500. A second PCR of roughly 7 to 11 cycles was performed with a sample-barcoded 5' primer and a J-beta primer mix. A unique molecular identifier was introduced onto each TCR beta cDNA molecule by a template-switch 5' adaptor carrying 12 random nucleotides. Each sample yielded at least 2.5 million CDR3-containing paired-end reads. The Mint cDNA synthesis kit, primed by a TRBC-specific oligonucleotide, was used to synthesize first-strand cDNA from all RNA. All cDNA was treated with uracil-DNA glycosylase and then went through a first 18-cycle PCR with the universal primers M1SS and BC2_uni_R. The authors' analysis ran thus. For normalization, 1 million high-quality reads, each with a distinct molecular identifier, were randomly selected from each sample. Reads sharing molecular identifiers were discarded rather than binned into consensus sequences. MiTCR, run with a Q25 quality threshold and the strictest error-elimination algorithm, handled CDR3 identification, clonotype clustering and error correction. A nonparametric unseen species model with Euler transformation was used to estimate a lower bound on total TCR beta diversity. The raw public reads went through TCRdb reprocessing: fastp at Q25, MiXCR clone calling, in-frame beta chains kept. Each record represents a unique CDR3 protein, reported with the most common genes and DNA among its rows. The V and J calls were determined by TCRdb, not by the authors. In this sample the table shows approximately 1.5 million distinct CDR3 sequences, roughly two fifths of which occur a single time. The ten biggest clones cover about 4.1% of the sample.

The record originates from a study of blood T cells in healthy people across ages (dated by TCRdb to the mid-2010s). Turning to the overall study: In model experiments, roughly one uniquely barcoded TCR beta cDNA molecule per two T cells was captured by template switching. Using deep sequencing normalized with unique cDNA molecular identifiers, the study measured how TCR beta repertoire diversity changes with age. The donors were split into four age groups: young (average 16 years), middle-aged (about 40), aged (62) and long-lived (about 82). To avoid experimental bias, donors of different ages were randomly spread across the sequencing lanes. The study analyzed two additional independent replicas of 1 million unique cDNA reads from the same blood draw for two donors, one aged 18 to 29 and one aged 80 or older.

General findings and caveats noted by the study authors: There was a strong correlation between observed TCR beta diversity and the percentage of naive T cells measured by flow cytometry. Compared with the aged group, the long-lived group had more naive CD4+ T cells, fewer expanded clones and increased TCR diversity, a pattern suggesting age selection. Bulk unsorted PBMC profiling prevented conclusive comparison of naive and antigen-experienced compartments. Because donor CMV infection status was unknown, age-related changes in expanded clonotypes were potentially confounded. Estimates of total diversity based on one million sequenced T cells were considered lower bounds and underestimates. Observed TCR beta diversity per million T cells fell roughly linearly with age, and a significant reduction was already apparent by age approximately 41.

The receptor was isolated from a woman in her late teens or twenties in good health. The specimen sequenced was blood. The chain employs TRBV20-1 and TRBJ1-2, with TRBD1 identical over 10 junction bases. At the DNA level, the sequence is TGCAGTGCTAGACGCCTCCGGGACAGGGGCTATGGCTACACCTTC. The translation is CSARRLRDRGYGYTF.